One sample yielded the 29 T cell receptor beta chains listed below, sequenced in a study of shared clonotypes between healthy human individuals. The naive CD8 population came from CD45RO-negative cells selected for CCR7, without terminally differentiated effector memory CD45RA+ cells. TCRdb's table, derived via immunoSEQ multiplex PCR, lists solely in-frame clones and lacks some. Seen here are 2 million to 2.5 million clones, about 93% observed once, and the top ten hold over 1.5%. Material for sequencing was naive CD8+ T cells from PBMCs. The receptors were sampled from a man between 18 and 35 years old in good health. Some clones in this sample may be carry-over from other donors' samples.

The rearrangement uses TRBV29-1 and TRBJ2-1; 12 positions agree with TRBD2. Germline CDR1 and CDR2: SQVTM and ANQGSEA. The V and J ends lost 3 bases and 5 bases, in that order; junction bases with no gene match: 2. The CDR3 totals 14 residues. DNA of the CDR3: TGCAGCGTTGAGGGACTAGCGGGCCACAATGAGCAGTTCTTC. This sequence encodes CSVEGLAGHNEQFF.

CDR3 sequence reads: CASSSGQFSGNTIYF. The CDR3 DNA follows: TGCGCCAGCAGCTCCGGACAGTTTTCTGGAAACACCATATATTTT. V gene TRBV5-1 combines with J gene TRBJ1-3; the D gene is possibly TRBD1 (6 bases). The germline CDR1 and CDR2 sequences are SGHRS and YFSETQ. This CDR3 is built from 15 residues. Deletions cut 3 bases from V and 1 base from J, with 11 bases between.

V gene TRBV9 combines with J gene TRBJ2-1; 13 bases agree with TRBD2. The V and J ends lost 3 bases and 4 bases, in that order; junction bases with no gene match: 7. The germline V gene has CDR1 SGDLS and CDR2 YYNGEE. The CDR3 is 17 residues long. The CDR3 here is CASSAGGLAGVYNEQFF. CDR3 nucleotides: TGTGCCAGCAGCGCGGGTGGACTAGCGGGGGTTTACAATGAGCAGTTCTTC.

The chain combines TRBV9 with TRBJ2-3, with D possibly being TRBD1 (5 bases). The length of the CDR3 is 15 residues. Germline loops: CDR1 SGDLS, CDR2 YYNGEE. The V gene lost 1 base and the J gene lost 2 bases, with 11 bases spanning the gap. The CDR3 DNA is TGTGCCAGCAGCGTAACCTACAGGCTCACAGATACGCAGTATTTT. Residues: CASSVTYRLTDTQYF.

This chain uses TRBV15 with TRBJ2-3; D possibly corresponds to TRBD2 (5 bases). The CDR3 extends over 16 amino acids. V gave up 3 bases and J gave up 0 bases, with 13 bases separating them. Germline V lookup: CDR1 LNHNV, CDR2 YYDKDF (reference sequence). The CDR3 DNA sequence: TGTGCCACCAGCAGTGGTGCGGGTTCTAGCACAGATACGCAGTATTTT. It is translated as CATSSGAGSSTDTQYF.

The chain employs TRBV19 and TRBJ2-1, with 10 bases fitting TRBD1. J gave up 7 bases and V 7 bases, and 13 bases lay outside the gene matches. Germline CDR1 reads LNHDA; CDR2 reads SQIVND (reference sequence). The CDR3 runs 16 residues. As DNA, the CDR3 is TGTGCCAGTACCGTGGTGGGACAGGGGTTATGGAATGAGCAGTTCTTC. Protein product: CASTVVGQGLWNEQFF.

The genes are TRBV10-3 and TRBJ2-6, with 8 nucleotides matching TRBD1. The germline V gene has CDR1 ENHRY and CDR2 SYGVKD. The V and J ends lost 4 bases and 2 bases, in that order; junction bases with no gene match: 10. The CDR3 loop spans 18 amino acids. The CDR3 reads CAISVPGGVSAGANVLTF. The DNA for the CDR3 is TGTGCCATCAGTGTTCCAGGGGGCGTAAGTGCTGGGGCCAACGTCCTGACTTTC.

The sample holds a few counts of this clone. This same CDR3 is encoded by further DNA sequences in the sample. The chain's CDR3 is CASSVGANTEAFF. DNA of the CDR3: TGTGCCAGCAGCGTAGGAGCCAACACTGAAGCTTTCTTT. This sequence joins TRBV9 and TRBJ1-1; D is undetermined. This CDR3 has 13 residues. Trimming cost V 0 bases and J 2 bases, with 5 bases left between them. Germline V lookup: CDR1 SGDLS, CDR2 YYNGEE.

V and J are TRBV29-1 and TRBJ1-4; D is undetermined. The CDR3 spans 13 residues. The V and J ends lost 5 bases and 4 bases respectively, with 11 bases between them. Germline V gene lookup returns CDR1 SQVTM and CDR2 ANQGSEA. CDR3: CSVLEGYNEKLFF. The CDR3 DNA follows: TGCAGCGTTCTGGAGGGCTATAATGAAAAACTGTTTTTT.

The chain's CDR3 is CASSLDSRYSYNEQFF. CDR3 DNA: TGTGCCAGCAGCTTAGATAGTCGCTACTCCTACAATGAGCAGTTCTTC. V usage is TRBV7-8 and J usage is TRBJ2-1; D not resolved. Germline values: CDR1 SGHVS, CDR2 FQNEAQ. Trimming removed 1 base from V and 0 bases from J, with 10 bases in between. This CDR3 has 16 residues.

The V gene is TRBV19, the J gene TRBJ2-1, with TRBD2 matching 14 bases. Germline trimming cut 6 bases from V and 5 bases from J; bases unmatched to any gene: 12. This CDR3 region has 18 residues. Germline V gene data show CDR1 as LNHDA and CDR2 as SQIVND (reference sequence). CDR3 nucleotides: TGTGCCAGTAGCCCCCGAGTGGGACTAGCGGGAGCCCACAATGAGCAGTTCTTC. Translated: CASSPRVGLAGAHNEQFF.

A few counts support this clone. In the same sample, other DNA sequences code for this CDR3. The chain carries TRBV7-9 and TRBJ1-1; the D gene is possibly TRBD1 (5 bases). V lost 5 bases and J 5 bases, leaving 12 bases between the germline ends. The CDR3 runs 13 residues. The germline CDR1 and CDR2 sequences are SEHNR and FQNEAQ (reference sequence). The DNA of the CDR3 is TGTGCCAGCAGCCGGGGCGCTGGGACTGAAGCTTTCTTT. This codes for CASSRGAGTEAFF.

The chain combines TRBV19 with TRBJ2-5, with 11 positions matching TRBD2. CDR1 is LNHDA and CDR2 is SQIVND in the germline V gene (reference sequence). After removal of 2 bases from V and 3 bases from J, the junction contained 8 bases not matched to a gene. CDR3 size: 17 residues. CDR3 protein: CASSIPRLAGRKETQYF. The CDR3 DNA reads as TGTGCCAGTAGTATACCCCGACTAGCGGGACGTAAAGAGACCCAGTACTTC.

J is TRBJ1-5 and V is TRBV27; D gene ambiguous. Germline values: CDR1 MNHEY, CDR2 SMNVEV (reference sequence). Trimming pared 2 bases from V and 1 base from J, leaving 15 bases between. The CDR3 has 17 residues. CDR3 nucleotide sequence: TGTGCCAGCAGTTTAACGGCAGGACCCACGAGCAATCAGCCCCAGCATTTT. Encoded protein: CASSLTAGPTSNQPQHF.

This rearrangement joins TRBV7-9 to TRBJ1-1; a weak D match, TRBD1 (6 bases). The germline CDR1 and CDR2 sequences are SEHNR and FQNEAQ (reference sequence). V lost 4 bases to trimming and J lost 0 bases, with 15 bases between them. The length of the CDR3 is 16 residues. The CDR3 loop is CASSSGGRQVNTEAFF. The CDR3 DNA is TGTGCCAGCAGCTCCGGGGGGAGACAGGTGAACACTGAAGCTTTCTTT.

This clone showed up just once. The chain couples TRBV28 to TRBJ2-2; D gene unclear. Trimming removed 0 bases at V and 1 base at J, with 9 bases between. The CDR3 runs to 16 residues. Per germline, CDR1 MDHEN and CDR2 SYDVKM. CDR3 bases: TGTGCCAGCAGTTTATGGGTTAAATTGAACACCGGGGAGCTGTTTTTT. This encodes CASSLWVKLNTGELFF.

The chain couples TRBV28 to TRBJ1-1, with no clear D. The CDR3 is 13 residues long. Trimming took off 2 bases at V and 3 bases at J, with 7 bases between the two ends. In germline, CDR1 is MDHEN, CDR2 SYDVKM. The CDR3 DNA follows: TGTGCCAGCAGTTTAACAGTGGACACTGAAGCTTTCTTT. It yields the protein CASSLTVDTEAFF. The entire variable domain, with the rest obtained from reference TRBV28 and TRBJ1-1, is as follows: DVKVTQSSRYLVKRTGEKVFLECVQDMDHENMFWYRQDPGLGLRLIYFSYDVKMKEKGDIPEGYSVSREKKERFSLILESASTNQTSMYLCASSLTVDTEAFFGQGTRLTVV.

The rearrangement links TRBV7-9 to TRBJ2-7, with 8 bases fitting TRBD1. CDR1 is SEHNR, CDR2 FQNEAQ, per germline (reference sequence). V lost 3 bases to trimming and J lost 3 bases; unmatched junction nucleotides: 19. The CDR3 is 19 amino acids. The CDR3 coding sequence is TGTGCCAGCAGCTTTTCTGGACAGGGATTTAGCTCGAAGGTCTACGAGCAGTACTTC. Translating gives CASSFSGQGFSSKVYEQYF.

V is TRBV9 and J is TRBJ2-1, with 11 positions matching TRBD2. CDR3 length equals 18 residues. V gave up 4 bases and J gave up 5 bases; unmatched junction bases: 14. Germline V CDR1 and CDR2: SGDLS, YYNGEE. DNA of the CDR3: TGTGCCAGCAGCTCCCCCCTAAGGCGACTAGCGGGGAACAATGAGCAGTTCTTC. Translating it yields CASSSPLRRLAGNNEQFF.

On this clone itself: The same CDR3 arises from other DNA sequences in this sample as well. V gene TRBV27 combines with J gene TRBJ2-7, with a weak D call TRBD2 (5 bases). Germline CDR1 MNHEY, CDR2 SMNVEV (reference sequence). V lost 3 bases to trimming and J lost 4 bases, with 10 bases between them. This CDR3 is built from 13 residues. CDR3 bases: TGTGCCAGCAGTTTTGGACGGACTTACGAGCAGTACTTC. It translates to CASSFGRTYEQYF.

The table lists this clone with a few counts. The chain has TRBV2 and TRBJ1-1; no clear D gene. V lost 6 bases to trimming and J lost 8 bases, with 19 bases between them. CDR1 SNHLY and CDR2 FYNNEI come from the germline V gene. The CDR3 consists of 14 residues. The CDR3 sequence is CASRWAEGLQEAFF. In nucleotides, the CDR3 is TGTGCCAGCAGATGGGCAGAAGGATTGCAAGAAGCTTTCTTT.

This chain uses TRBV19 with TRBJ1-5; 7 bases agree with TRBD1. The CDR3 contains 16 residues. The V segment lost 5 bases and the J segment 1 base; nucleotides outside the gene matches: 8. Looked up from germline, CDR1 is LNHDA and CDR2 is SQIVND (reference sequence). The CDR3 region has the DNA TGTGCCAGTAGTGGGGGAGGGGGCGAAAGCAATCAGCCCCAGCATTTT. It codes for CASSGGGGESNQPQHF.

CDR3 nucleotides: TGTGCCAGCAGCGTAGGAGGACAGGTCACTGAAGCTTTCTTT. Amino acid sequence: CASSVGGQVTEAFF. V is TRBV9 and J is TRBJ1-1, with 7 bases matching TRBD1. The CDR3 runs 14 residues. Germline loops: CDR1 SGDLS, CDR2 YYNGEE. V shed 0 bases, J shed 4 bases, and the junction held 3 bases outside the gene matches.

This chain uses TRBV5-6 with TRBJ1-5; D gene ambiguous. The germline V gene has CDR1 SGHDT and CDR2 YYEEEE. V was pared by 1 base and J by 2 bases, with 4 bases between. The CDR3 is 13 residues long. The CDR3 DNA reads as TGTGCCAGCAGCTTGTACGGCAATCAGCCCCAGCATTTT. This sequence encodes CASSLYGNQPQHF. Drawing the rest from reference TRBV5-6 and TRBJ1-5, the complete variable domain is DAGVTQSPTHLIKTRGQQVTLRCSPKSGHDTVSWYQQALGQGPQFIFQYYEEEERQRGNFPDRFSGHQFPNYSSELNVNALLLGDSALYLCASSLYGNQPQHFGDGTRLSIL.

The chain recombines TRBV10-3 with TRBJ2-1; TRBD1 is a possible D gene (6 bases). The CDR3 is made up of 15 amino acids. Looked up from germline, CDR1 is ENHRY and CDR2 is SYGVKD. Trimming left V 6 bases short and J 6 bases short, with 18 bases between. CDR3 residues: CAIRTGPGALNEQFF. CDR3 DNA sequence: TGTGCCATCAGAACCGGGCCAGGGGCCCTCAATGAGCAGTTCTTC.

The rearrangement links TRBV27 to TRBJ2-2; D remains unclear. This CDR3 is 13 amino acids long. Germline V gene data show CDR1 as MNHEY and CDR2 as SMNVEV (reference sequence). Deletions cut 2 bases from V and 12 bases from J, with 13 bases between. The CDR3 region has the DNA TGTGCCAGCAGTTTAGGCAAACCACGACAGCTGTTTTTT. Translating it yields CASSLGKPRQLFF.

CDR3 loop: CASSQGTGYRLSTQYF. In DNA form, the CDR3 reads TGTGCCAGTAGCCAGGGGACTGGCTACAGGTTAAGTACCCAGTACTTC. V gene TRBV19 combines with J gene TRBJ2-5; D may be TRBD1 or TRBD2 (6 bases each). This CDR3 spans 16 amino acids. V lost 6 bases, J lost 8 bases, and 25 bases lay in between. The germline gives CDR1 LNHDA, CDR2 SQIVND (reference sequence).

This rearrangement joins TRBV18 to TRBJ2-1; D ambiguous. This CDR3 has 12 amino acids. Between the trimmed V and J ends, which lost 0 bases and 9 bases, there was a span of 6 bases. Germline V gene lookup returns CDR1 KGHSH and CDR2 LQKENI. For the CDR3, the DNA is TGTGCCAGCTCACCACCAGTGGCTGAGCAGTTCTTC. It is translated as CASSPPVAEQFF.

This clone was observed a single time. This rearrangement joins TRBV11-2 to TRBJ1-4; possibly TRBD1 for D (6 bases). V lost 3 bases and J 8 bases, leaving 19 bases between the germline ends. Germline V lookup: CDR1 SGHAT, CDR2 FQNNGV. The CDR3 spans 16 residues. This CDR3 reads CASSLAGVGESEKLFF. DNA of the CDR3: TGTGCCAGCAGCTTGGCAGGGGTAGGGGAATCAGAAAAACTGTTTTTT.